This entry describes one T cell receptor (beta chain). The antigen is unknown. This sample is drawn from a study of cytomegalovirus exposure and HLA in healthy donors. Study background: A previous analysis identified approximately 110 million unique TCR beta sequences derived from roughly 180 million T cells.

Researchers ran the PCR with 60 Vbeta and 13 Jbeta primers. This table comes from immunoSEQ multiplex PCR, and its TCRdb copy is limited to in-frame clones, with some not included. The table lists 60,000 to 75,000 clones, roughly 72% of them singletons. Findings and caveats of the study: It was reported that TCR beta sequences correctly inferred the HLA-A and HLA-B alleles for most subjects. Later work found most CMV-associated TCR beta chains apparently HLA-restricted.

The CDR3 extends over 12 amino acids. Per germline, CDR1 MGHRA and CDR2 YSYEKL. Trimming took off 3 bases at V and 3 bases at J, with 5 bases between the two ends. The specimen was PBMCs. The TCR was taken from a woman aged 30 to 39 in good health and CMV-seropositive. V gene TRBV4-1 combines with J gene TRBJ1-1; D is unresolved. In DNA, the CDR3 is TGCGCCAGCAGCCAGTCCTACACTGAAGCTTTCTTT. Encoded protein: CASSQSYTEAFF.